This TCR beta chain was obtained from a study of T cell responses to AZD1222 COVID-19 vaccine. Study-wide points: Donor demographics were predominantly white British with a female majority; clonal diversity may be underestimated. At 160-218 and 743-854, vaccine-associated CD4 TCRs were dominant, and they spanned spike.

Using immunoSEQ multiplex PCR, the repertoire was profiled, and TCRdb retains in-frame clones only, with some absent. The table includes tens of thousands of clones, 70% to 90% detected once. A remark on this clone: What it binds is not known.

Germline CDR1 and CDR2: SGHRS and YFSETQ. This CDR3 spans 16 amino acids. Trimming stripped 2 bases from V and 4 bases from J, with 18 bases between. The clonotype was recovered from an adult who received the AZD1222 COVID-19 vaccine. Sample: peripheral blood, taken 28 days after the second AZD1222 dose. This chain links TRBV5-1 with TRBJ1-1; D uncertain. The CDR3 DNA is TGCGCCAGCAGCTTAACCCGGGCCCTACTGTCCACTGAAGCTTTCTTT. Amino acids: CASSLTRALLSTEAFF.